These T cell receptor beta chains were read from a single sample in a study of PD-L1 blockade in urothelial cancer. Sequenced by immunoSEQ multiplex PCR; TCRdb stores in-frame clones only, minus some. There are approximately 38,000 clones in the sample; roughly 90% occur only once, and 24% lies in the top ten. The sample here was PBMCs, taken around atezolizumab (anti-PD-L1) treatment. The receptors come from a man between 60 and 75 years old with urothelial cancer. CDR3s leave out the opening cysteine and the closing phenylalanine or tryptophan. Each record gives: J gene, V gene, D gene, CDR3 protein. A D gene is named only where the DNA matches it firmly.

TRBJ1-1 | TRBV6-1 | NA | ASSDSDEETTEAF
TRBJ1-2 | TRBV28 | NA | ASSFDKGYT
TRBJ2-1 | TRBV5-1 | NA | ASSFLQGRDEQF
TRBJ1-1 | TRBV4-2 | TRBD1 | ASSHFYPTGGAPGPSTEAF
TRBJ2-7 | TRBV6-5 | TRBD1 | ASSYRDRGAYEQY
TRBJ2-1 | TRBV5-1 | NA | ASSLDLAPYNEQF
TRBJ2-4 | TRBV28 | TRBD1 | ASTAGGVEAAKNIQY
TRBJ2-6 | TRBV19 | NA | ASSFGVGANVLT
TRBJ2-7 | TRBV29-1 | TRBD1 | SVLKDRDYEQY
TRBJ2-7 | TRBV5-1 | TRBD1 | ASSFLSTGSSYEQY
TRBJ1-1 | TRBV7-6 | NA | ASSHTGNTEAF
TRBJ2-7 | TRBV10-3 | NA | AIRGGLTDYEQY
TRBJ1-2 | TRBV21-1 | NA | ASSAGGGTAQEKRYGYT
TRBJ1-1 | TRBV30 | NA | AWTSGSMNTEAF
TRBJ2-1 | TRBV7-3 | NA | ASSLTAASYNEQF
TRBJ1-3 | TRBV5-4 | NA | ASSLGGSGNTIY
TRBJ1-1 | TRBV6-5 | TRBD1 | ASYRTGRDTEAF
TRBJ2-3 | TRBV29-1 | NA | SVEASGTDTQY
TRBJ2-1 | TRBV7-9 | TRBD2 | ASSPMGLAGGSYNEQF
TRBJ2-4 | TRBV30 | NA | ASEGRGKNIQY
TRBJ2-7 | TRBV10-3 | NA | AISGGGVETY
TRBJ2-5 | TRBV5-5 | NA | ASSLFSGRGQETQY
TRBJ2-3 | TRBV5-1 | NA | ASSLAPVSTDTQY
TRBJ1-5 | TRBV7-8 | TRBD1 | ASSPGQGGWKDQPQH
TRBJ1-1 | TRBV4-2 | NA | ASSQVTGEAF
TRBJ2-7 | TRBV18 | NA | ASSPGGGLYEQY
TRBJ2-5 | TRBV15 | NA | ATSRDLKHREETQY
TRBJ1-2 | TRBV5-1 | NA | ASSPTGYSYGYT
TRBJ1-1 | TRBV20-1 | NA | SAGGGSWAF
TRBJ1-1 | TRBV12-5 | TRBD1 | ASGGDRTVANTEAF
TRBJ2-1 | TRBV4-1 | TRBD1 | ASSQDPGQGHNEQF
TRBJ1-1 | TRBV7-9 | NA | ASSLVMEVTEAF
TRBJ1-5 | TRBV2 | NA | ASSEAREQPQH
TRBJ1-1 | TRBV6-1 | TRBD1 | ASRLTGGLGTEAF
TRBJ1-1 | TRBV5-6 | TRBD1 | ASSTGAKHTEAF
TRBJ1-2 | TRBV7-9 | NA | ASSLVNPSPGYGYT
TRBJ2-7 | TRBV7-9 | NA | ASRDTGNYEQY
TRBJ2-1 | TRBV5-1 | TRBD1 | ASSKTGTGAFDEQF
TRBJ2-5 | TRBV19 | TRBD1 | ASSEQGWKTQY
TRBJ2-5 | TRBV11-1 | TRBD2 | ASTASGRAWQETQY
TRBJ2-7 | TRBV19 | TRBD1 | ASSLGGQGANEQY
TRBJ2-3 | TRBV2 | TRBD2 | ASSANLAGFGVTQY
TRBJ2-5 | TRBV29-1 | TRBD2 | SVGTSGLYQETQY
TRBJ2-1 | TRBV10-2 | TRBD2 | ATSWGSGPYNEQF
TRBJ1-2 | TRBV27 | NA | ASSQAKAYGYT
TRBJ2-7 | TRBV10-1 | NA | ASSGQASYEQY
TRBJ2-2 | TRBV12-5 | NA | ASGAGLRNANTGELF
TRBJ1-3 | TRBV27 | NA | ASSLSGSGNTIY
TRBJ1-4 | TRBV5-1 | NA | ASSGGASEKLF
TRBJ2-1 | TRBV5-1 | TRBD2 | ASSDAGLAGVNEQF
TRBJ1-2 | TRBV5-1 | TRBD1 | ASSPTAGGNYGYT
TRBJ1-1 | TRBV5-1 | NA | ASSLAWGLPEAF